Shown below are 7 T cell receptor beta chains from a single sample sequenced in a study of T cell changes during pregnancy in multiple sclerosis. Assay used: immunoSEQ multiplex PCR; TCRdb lists only in-frame clones, some missing. The repertoire includes some 99,000 clones, roughly 92% of them detected once, and roughly 0.95% sits in the top ten. Sequenced here: peripheral blood, sampled after pregnancy. Source of these receptors: a female donor with multiple sclerosis, enrolled in a pregnancy study.

The chain has TRBV29-1 and TRBJ2-7, with D possibly matching TRBD2 (6 bases). The CDR3 is 13 amino acids. Germline V CDR1 and CDR2: SQVTM, ANQGSEA. V lost 1 base to trimming and J lost 4 bases, with 11 bases between them. CDR3 nucleotide sequence: TGCAGCGTTGAAGGTACTAGCAATTACGAGCAGTACTTC. It codes for CSVEGTSNYEQYF.

The rearrangement joins TRBV7-2 to TRBJ2-3; 12 positions agree with TRBD2. The CDR3 totals 18 residues. The V segment lost 5 bases and the J segment 5 bases; nucleotides outside the gene matches: 14. Germline assignment: CDR1 SGHTA and CDR2 FQGNSA. The CDR3, as DNA: TGTGCCAGCAGCCCCCCGACTCGACTAGCGGGAGTTAAAGATACGCAGTATTTT. Amino acid sequence: CASSPPTRLAGVKDTQYF.

V gene TRBV19 combines with J gene TRBJ2-3; 9 bases agree with TRBD2. The CDR3 loop spans 15 amino acids. V gave up 3 bases and J gave up 6 bases; unmatched junction bases: 7. Germline V lookup: CDR1 LNHDA, CDR2 SQIVND (reference sequence). CDR3: CASSMGSGRWDTQYF. DNA for the CDR3: TGTGCCAGTAGTATGGGTAGCGGGAGATGGGATACGCAGTATTTT.

V and J are TRBV19 and TRBJ2-5; 8 positions agree with TRBD1. The junction had 7 bases not matched to a gene; V was cut back by 8 bases and J by 5 bases. The CDR3 covers 13 residues. Germline CDR1 and CDR2: LNHDA and SQIVND (reference sequence). CDR3 in amino acids: CASGQGARETQYF. The DNA for the CDR3 is TGTGCCAGTGGACAGGGCGCACGGGAGACCCAGTACTTC.

The V gene is TRBV18, the J gene TRBJ1-1; 9 bases fit TRBD1. The CDR3 extends over 16 amino acids. The germline V gene has CDR1 KGHSH and CDR2 LQKENI. The J segment lost 0 bases and the V segment lost 3 bases, leaving 5 bases of the junction unmatched. CDR3 amino acids: CASSPRQGGMNTEAFF. The DNA of the CDR3 is TGTGCCAGCTCACCTAGACAGGGGGGAATGAACACTGAAGCTTTCTTT.

The chain employs TRBV19 and TRBJ1-2, with D hard to call. The CDR3 totals 14 residues. The germline V and J ends were trimmed by 3 bases and 5 bases, with 13 bases remaining between them. Germline loops: CDR1 LNHDA, CDR2 SQIVND (reference sequence). The CDR3 region has the DNA TGTGCCAGTAGTATTGGAGTGGGTTTGTATGGCTACACCTTC. Amino acids: CASSIGVGLYGYTF.

The V gene is TRBV6-1, the J gene TRBJ2-3; TRBD2 is a possible D gene (7 bases). V lost 6 bases to trimming and J lost 7 bases, with 17 bases between them. Looked up from germline, CDR1 is MNHNS and CDR2 is SASEGT. The CDR3 runs 14 residues. In nucleotides, the CDR3 is TGTGCCAGCAGCGAGCAGGGGCGGGGGAATACGCAGTATTTT. Translating gives CASSEQGRGNTQYF.